A single sample gave rise to the 5 T cell receptor beta chains below, sequenced in a study of shared T cell receptors in the human thymus. Clones were sequenced by immunoSEQ multiplex PCR, and TCRdb holds only the in-frame ones, with some missing. The table lists hundreds of thousands of clones, roughly 90% of them singletons. This sample was shared with a second study, whose subject was human thymus T cells.

The material sequenced was thymocytes. The receptors derive from a boy in the first two years of life with a congenital heart defect.

This chain links TRBV27 with TRBJ2-1, with a possible D match to TRBD1 (5 bases). V was pared by 5 bases and J by 7 bases, with 15 bases between. This CDR3 has 14 amino acids. The germline V gene has CDR1 MNHEY and CDR2 SMNVEV (reference sequence). CDR3 in amino acids: CASSPFTGLNEQFF. The CDR3 DNA reads as TGTGCCAGCAGTCCATTTACAGGCCTGAATGAGCAGTTCTTC.

The V and J genes are TRBV4-2 and TRBJ2-1; 11 nucleotides align to TRBD2. The germline gives CDR1 LGHNA, CDR2 YNFKEQ. After removal of 0 bases from V and 3 bases from J, the junction contained 10 bases not matched to a gene. The CDR3 sequence is 19 residues long. CDR3 nucleotides: TGTGCCAGCAGCCAAGATACGTTGGCTAGCGGGAGGTACTACAATGAGCAGTTCTTC. Protein product: CASSQDTLASGRYYNEQFF.

The chain combines TRBV6-1 with TRBJ2-5; 9 bases agree with TRBD2. The CDR3 is made up of 17 amino acids. Per the germline V gene, CDR1 is MNHNS and CDR2 is SASEGT. The V segment lost 3 bases and the J segment 5 bases; nucleotides outside the gene matches: 13. The CDR3 coding sequence is TGTGCCAGCAGTGAGGAGGTAGCGGGGGAGATCGTGGAGACCCAGTACTTC. This translates into CASSEEVAGEIVETQYF.

This chain joins TRBV2 and TRBJ2-1; tentative D call: TRBD2 (6 bases). The CDR3 is made up of 17 amino acids. V was cut by 3 bases and J by 5 bases, with 20 bases left in between. Germline assignment: CDR1 SNHLY and CDR2 FYNNEI. Here the CDR3 reads CASSEALDGSTHNEQFF. The CDR3 DNA reads TGTGCCAGCAGTGAGGCGCTAGACGGGAGTACCCACAATGAGCAGTTCTTC.

The chain combines TRBV6-6 with TRBJ1-5; D perhaps matches TRBD1 (6 bases). There are 14 residues in the CDR3. Trimming took off 6 bases at V and 2 bases at J, with 11 bases between the two ends. Germline CDR1 is MNHNY and CDR2 is SVGAGI (reference sequence). The CDR3 DNA reads TGTGCCAGCAGCCGGACAGACTGCAATCAGCCCCAGCATTTT. Amino acids: CASSRTDCNQPQHF.